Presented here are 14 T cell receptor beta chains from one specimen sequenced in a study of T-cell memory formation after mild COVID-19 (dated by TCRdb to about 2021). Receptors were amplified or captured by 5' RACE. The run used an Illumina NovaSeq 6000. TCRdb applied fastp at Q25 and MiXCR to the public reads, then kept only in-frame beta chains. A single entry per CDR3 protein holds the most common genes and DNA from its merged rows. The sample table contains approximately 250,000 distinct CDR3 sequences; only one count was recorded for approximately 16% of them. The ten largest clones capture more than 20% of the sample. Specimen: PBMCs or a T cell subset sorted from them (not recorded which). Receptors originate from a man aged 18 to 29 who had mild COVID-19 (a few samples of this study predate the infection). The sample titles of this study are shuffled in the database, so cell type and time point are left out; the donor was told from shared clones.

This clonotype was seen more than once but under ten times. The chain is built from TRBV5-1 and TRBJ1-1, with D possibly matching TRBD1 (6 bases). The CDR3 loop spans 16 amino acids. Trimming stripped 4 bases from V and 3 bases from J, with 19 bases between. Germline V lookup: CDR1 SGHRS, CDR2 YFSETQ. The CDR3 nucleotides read TGCGCCAGCAGCCCCGGGGCGGGGGCTGTCGACACTGAAGCTTTCTTT. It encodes CASSPGAGAVDTEAFF.

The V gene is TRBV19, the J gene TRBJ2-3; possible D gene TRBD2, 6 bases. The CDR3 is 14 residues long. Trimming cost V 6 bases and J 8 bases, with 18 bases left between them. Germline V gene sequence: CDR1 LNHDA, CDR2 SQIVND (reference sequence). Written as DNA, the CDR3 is TGTGCCAGTAGCGCGGGACCCCCTGGGAGTACGCAGTATTTT. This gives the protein CASSAGPPGSTQYF.

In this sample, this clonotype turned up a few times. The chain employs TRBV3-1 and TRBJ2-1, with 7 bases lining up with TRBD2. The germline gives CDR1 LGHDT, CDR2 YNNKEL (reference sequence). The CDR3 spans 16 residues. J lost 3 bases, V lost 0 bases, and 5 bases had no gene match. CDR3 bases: TGTGCCAGCAGCCAAGACGCGGGGGACCTCTACAATGAGCAGTTCTTC. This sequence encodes CASSQDAGDLYNEQFF.

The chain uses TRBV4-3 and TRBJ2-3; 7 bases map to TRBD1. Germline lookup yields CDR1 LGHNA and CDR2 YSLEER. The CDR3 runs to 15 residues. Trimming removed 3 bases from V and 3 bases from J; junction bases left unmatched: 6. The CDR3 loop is CASSHRDSETDTQYF. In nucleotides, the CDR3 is TGCGCCAGCAGCCACCGGGACAGTGAAACAGATACGCAGTATTTT.

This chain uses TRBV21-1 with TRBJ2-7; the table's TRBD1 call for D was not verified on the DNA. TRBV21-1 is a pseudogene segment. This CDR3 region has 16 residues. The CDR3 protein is CASSKGSTGQSDEQYF. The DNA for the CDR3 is TGTGCCAGCAGCAAAGGTTCCACGGGACAGAGTGACGAGCAGTACTTC.

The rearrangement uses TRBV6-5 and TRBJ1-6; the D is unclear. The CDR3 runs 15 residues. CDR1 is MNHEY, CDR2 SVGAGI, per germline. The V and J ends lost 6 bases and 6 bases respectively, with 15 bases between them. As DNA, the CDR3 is TGTGCCAGCAGAAGTTCTAATTTTGGTAATTCACCCCTCCACTTT. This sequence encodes CASRSSNFGNSPLHF.

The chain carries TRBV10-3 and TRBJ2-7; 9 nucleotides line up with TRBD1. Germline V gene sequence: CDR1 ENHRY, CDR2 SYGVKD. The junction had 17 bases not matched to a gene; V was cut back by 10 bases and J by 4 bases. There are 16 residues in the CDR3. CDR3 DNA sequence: TGTGCCACCTCGATCCCTTCCGGGACAGGGAAATACGAGCAGTACGTC. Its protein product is CATSIPSGTGKYEQYV.

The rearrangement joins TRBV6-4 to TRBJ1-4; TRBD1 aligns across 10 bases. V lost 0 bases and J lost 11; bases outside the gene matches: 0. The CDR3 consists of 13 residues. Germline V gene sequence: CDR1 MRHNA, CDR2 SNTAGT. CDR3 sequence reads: CASSDSGQGKLFF. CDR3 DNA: TGTGCCAGCAGTGACTCGGGACAGGGGAAACTGTTTTTT.

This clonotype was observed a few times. CDR3 coding DNA: TGTGCCAGCAGCCCTTCGCCCGGGGGGTTAAACATTCAGTACTTC. This translates into CASSPSPGGLNIQYF. The chain has TRBV7-3 and TRBJ2-4, with 7 positions matching TRBD2. The CDR3 is made up of 15 amino acids. Germline V gene data show CDR1 as SGHTA and CDR2 as FQGTGA. With V trimmed by 5 bases and J by 6 bases, 10 bases remained unmatched. The full variable domain, rest sourced from reference TRBV7-3 and TRBJ2-4, is GAGVSQTPSNKVTEKGKYVELRCDPISGHTALYWYRQSLGQGPEFLIYFQGTGAADDSGLPNDRFFAVRPEGSVSTLKIQRTERGDSAVYLCASSPSPGGLNIQYFGAGTRLSVL.

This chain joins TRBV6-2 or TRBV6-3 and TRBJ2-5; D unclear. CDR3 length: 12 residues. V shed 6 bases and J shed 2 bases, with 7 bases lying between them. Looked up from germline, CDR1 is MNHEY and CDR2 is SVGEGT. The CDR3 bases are TGTGCCAGCAGGCCGCCACAAGAGACCCAGTACTTC. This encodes CASRPPQETQYF.

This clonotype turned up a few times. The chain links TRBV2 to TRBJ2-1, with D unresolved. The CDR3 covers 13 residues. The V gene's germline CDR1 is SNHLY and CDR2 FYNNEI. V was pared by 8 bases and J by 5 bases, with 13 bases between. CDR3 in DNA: TGTGCCAGCGGCGAGGACGGAGACAATGAGCAGTTCTTC. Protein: CASGEDGDNEQFF.

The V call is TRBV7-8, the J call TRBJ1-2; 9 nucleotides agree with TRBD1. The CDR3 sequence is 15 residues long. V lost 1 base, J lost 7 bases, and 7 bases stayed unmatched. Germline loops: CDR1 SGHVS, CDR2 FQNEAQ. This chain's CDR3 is CASSLGTGAMGGYTF. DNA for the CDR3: TGTGCCAGCAGCTTAGGGACAGGGGCCATGGGTGGCTACACCTTC.

CDR3: CASSSLGLAGPVSSYNEQFF. For the CDR3, the DNA is TGCGCCAGCAGCTCCCTAGGCTTAGCGGGACCCGTAAGCTCCTACAATGAGCAGTTCTTC. The chain links TRBV4-1 to TRBJ2-1, with 8 bases fitting TRBD2. The germline V gene has CDR1 MGHRA and CDR2 YSYEKL. V was pared by 5 bases and J by 0 bases, with 18 bases of the junction left unmatched. CDR3 length: 20 amino acids.

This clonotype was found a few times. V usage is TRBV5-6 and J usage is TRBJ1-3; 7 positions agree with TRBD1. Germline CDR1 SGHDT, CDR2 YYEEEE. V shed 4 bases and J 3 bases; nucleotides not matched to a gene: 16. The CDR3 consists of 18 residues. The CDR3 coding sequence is TGTGCCAGCAGCCGGGACAGTCGGCCCTGGGATCTTGGAAACACCATATATTTT. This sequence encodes CASSRDSRPWDLGNTIYF. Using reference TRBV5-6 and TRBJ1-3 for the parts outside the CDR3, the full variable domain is DAGVTQSPTHLIKTRGQQVTLRCSPKSGHDTVSWYQQALGQGPQFIFQYYEEEERQRGNFPDRFSGHQFPNYSSELNVNALLLGDSALYLCASSRDSRPWDLGNTIYFGEGSWLTVV.